This T cell receptor (beta chain) was recorded in a study of T cell responses to AZD1222 COVID-19 vaccine. For the study at large: Some second doses came at about 4 weeks and others at about 12 weeks; these were pooled. Findings of the study overall: Mapped onto spike, vaccine-associated CD4 TCRs spanned it and were dominant at 160-218 and 743-854.

The CDR3 has 16 residues. Germline V gives CDR1 SGHVS, CDR2 FQNEAQ. Trimming removed 5 bases from V and 3 bases from J; junction bases left unmatched: 6. Data came from immunoSEQ multiplex PCR; TCRdb stores just in-frame clones and leaves some out. Here the sample spans 70,000 or so clones, 80% to 90% being singletons. Concerning this clone: Its antigen is as yet unknown.

V usage is TRBV7-8 and J usage is TRBJ2-2, with 10 bases that match TRBD1. Sequencing was performed on peripheral blood, taken on day 0 of AZD1222 vaccination. The clonotype originates from an adult in good health. CDR3 sequence (DNA): TGTGCCAGCAGCGATCGACAGGGGGCGTACACCGGGGAGCTGTTTTTT. Protein: CASSDRQGAYTGELFF.